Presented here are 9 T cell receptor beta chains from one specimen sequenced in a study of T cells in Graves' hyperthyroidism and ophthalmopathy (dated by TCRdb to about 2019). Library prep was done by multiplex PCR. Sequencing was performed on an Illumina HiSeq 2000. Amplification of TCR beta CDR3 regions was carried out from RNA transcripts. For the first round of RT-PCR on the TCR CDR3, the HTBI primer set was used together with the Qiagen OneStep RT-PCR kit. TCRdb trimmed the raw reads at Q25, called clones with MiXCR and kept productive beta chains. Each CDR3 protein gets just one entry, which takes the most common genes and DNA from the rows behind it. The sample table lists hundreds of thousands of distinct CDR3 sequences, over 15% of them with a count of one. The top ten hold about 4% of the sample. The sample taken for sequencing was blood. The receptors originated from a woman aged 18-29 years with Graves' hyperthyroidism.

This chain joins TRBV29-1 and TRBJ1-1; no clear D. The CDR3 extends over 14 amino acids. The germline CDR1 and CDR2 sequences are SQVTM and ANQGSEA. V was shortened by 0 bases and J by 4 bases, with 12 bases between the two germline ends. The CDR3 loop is CSVEDARAGTEAFF. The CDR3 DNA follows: TGCAGCGTTGAAGACGCAAGGGCTGGCACTGAAGCTTTCTTT.

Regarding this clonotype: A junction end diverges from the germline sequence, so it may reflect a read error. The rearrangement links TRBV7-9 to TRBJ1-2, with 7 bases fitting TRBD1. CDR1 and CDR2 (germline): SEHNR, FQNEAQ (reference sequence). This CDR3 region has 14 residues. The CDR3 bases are TGTGCCAGCAGCCCACGGGCCGTGCAGGGGGTTCTTCTCTTC. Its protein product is CASSPRAVQGVLLF.

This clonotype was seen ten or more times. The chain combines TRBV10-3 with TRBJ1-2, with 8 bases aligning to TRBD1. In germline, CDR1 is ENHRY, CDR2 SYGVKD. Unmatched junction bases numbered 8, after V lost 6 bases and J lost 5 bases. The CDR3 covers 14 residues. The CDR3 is CAIRAPTGDYGYTF. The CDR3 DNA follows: TGTGCCATCAGGGCCCCGACAGGGGATTATGGCTACACCTTC.

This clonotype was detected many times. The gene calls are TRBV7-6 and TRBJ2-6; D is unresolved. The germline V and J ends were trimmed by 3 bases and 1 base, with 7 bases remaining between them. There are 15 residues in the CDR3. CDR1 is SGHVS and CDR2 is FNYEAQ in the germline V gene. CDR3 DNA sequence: TGTGCCAGCAGCTTCCGGGCTTCTGGGGCCAACGTCCTGACTTTC. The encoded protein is CASSFRASGANVLTF.

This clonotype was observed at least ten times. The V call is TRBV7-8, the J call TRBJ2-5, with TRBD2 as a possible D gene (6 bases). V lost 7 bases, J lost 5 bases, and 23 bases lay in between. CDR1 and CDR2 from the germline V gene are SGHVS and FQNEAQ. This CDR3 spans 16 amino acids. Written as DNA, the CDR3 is TGTGCCAGCACCCCACCGGGTAGGGAGGATGAGGAGACCCAGTACTTC. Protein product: CASTPPGREDEETQYF. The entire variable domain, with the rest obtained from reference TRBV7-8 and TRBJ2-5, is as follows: GAGVSQSPRYKVAKRGQDVALRCDPISGHVSLFWYQQALGQGPEFLTYFQNEAQLDKSGLPSDRFFAERPEGSVSTLKIQRTQQEDSAVYLCASTPPGREDEETQYFGPGTRLLVL.

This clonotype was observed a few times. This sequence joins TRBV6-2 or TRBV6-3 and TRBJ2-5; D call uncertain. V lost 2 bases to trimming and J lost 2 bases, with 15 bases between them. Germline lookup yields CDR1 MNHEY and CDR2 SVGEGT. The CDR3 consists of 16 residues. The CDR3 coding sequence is TGTGCCAGCAGTTACCTCTTAACTCCAGGACAAGAGACCCAGTACTTC. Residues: CASSYLLTPGQETQYF.

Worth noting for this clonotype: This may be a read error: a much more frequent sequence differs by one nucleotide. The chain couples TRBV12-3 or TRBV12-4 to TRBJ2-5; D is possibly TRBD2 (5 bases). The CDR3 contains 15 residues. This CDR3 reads CASSLAPLGEESQYF. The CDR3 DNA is TGTGCCAGCAGTTTAGCCCCTCTCGGGGAAGAGTCCCAGTACTTC.

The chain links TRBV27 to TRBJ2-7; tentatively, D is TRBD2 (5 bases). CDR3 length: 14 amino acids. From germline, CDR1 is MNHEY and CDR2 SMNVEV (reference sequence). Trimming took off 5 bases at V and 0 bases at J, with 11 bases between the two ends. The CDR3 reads CASSMTTNSYEQYF. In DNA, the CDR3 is TGTGCCAGCAGTATGACTACTAACTCCTACGAGCAGTACTTC.

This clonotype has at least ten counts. CDR3 DNA: TGTGCCAGCAGTTGGGGACAGACGAGCACCGGGGAGCTGTTTTTT. The encoded protein is CASSWGQTSTGELFF. This chain links TRBV12-3 or TRBV12-4 with TRBJ2-2, with 7 nucleotides matching TRBD1. CDR3 length: 15 residues. J was trimmed by 4 bases and V by 4 bases; bases with no gene match: 6.